The entry below describes one TCR beta chain. No antigen is known for it. Though nominally healthy at sampling, donors likely had unrecorded immune exposures. PCR involved 60 Vbeta and 13 Jbeta primers. The data were produced by immunoSEQ multiplex PCR, yet TCRdb's version contains in-frame clones alone and is incomplete. The sample shows some 190,000 clones, roughly 90% of them seen only once. The entry originates in a study of cytomegalovirus exposure and HLA in healthy donors. Study-level findings and limits: HLA restriction was apparent for most CMV-associated TCR beta chains in a later analysis. Many donors shared some public TCRs, even though most TCR sequences were rare. Reported results showed that the classifier diagnosed cytomegalovirus status with high specificity and sensitivity.

Germline CDR1 is MDHEN and CDR2 is SYDVKM. V shed 4 bases, J shed 6 bases, and the junction held 5 bases outside the gene matches. This CDR3 spans 14 amino acids. Sequenced sample: PBMCs. The source of this sequence is a woman between 25 and 40 years old in good health and CMV-seronegative. The chain employs TRBV28 and TRBJ2-7; 11 nucleotides match TRBD2. CDR3 region: CASSSRLAGSEQYF. CDR3 sequence (DNA): TGTGCCAGCAGTTCCCGACTAGCGGGAAGCGAGCAGTACTTC.